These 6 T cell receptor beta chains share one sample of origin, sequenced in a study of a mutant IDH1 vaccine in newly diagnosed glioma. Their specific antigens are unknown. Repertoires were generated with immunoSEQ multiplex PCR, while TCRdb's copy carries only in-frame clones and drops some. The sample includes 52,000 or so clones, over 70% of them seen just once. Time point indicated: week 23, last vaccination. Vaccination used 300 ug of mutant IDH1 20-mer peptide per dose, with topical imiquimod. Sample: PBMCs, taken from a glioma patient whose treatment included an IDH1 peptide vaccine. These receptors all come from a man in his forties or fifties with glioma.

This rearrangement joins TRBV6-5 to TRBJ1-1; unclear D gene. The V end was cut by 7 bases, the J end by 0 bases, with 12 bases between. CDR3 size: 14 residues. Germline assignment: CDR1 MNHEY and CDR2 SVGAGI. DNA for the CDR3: TGTGCCAGCACCGTGGGTGGGGTGAACACTGAAGCTTTCTTT. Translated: CASTVGGVNTEAFF.

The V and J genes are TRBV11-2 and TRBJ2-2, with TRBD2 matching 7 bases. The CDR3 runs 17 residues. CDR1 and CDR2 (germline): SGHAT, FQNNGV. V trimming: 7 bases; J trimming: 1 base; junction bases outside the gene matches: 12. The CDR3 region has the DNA TGTGCCAGCACCGAAGGCCTAGCGGTGAAGAACACCGGGGAGCTGTTTTTT. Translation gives CASTEGLAVKNTGELFF.

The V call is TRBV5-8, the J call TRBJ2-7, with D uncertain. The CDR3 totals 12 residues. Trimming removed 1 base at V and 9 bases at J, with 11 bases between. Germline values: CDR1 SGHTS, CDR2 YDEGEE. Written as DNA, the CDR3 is TGTGCCAGCAGCTTGAGGCGTGCGCGGCAGTACTTC. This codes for CASSLRRARQYF.

The CDR3 DNA is TGCGCCAGCAGGGCAGGGTCCACGGGCGAGCAGTACTTC. Translation: CASRAGSTGEQYF. The V and J genes are TRBV10-1 and TRBJ2-7; tentative D call: TRBD1 (5 bases). With 6 bases removed from V and 6 bases from J, the gap between germline ends came to 15 bases. Looked up from germline, CDR1 is WNHNN and CDR2 is SYGVQD (reference sequence). This CDR3 region has 13 residues.

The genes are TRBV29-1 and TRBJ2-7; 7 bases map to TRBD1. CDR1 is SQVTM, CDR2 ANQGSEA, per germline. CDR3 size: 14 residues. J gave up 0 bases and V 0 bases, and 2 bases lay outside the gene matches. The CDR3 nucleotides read TGCAGCGTTGAAGAGACAGGGACCTCCTACGAGCAGTACTTC. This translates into CSVEETGTSYEQYF.

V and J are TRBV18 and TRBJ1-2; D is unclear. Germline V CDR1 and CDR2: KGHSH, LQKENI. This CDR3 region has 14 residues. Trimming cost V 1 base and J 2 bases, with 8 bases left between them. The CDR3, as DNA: TGTGCCAGCTCACCACTTGAGTACAACTATGGCTACACCTTC. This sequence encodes CASSPLEYNYGYTF.